The clone carrying this TCR beta chain was detected ten times or more. Using its own MiXCR run on the 5' RACE reads, TCRdb lists one record per CDR3 protein. The sample shows some 130,000 distinct CDR3 sequences, just under 7.5% of them seen only once. This specimen belongs to a study of CD8 T cells in ankylosing spondylitis. The CDR3 has 15 residues. Trimming cost V 0 bases and J 8 bases; bases outside gene matches: 5. The germline V gene encodes CDR1 SGHRS and CDR2 YFSETQ. This receptor was taken from a female donor with ankylosing spondylitis or in good health (not recorded which). Sequencing input: blood, either unsorted or a sorted T cell fraction (not recorded which). J is TRBJ1-6 and V is TRBV5-1, with 7 nucleotides matching TRBD1. CDR3 bases: TGCGCCAGCAGCTTGGCAGGGGACAGAGATTCACCCCTCCACTTT. It encodes CASSLAGDRDSPLHF.